This T cell receptor (beta chain) is from a study of T-cell reconstitution after alpha-beta-depleted transplantation in children. This clonotype has just a few counts. During its preparation, the TCRbeta library received unique molecular identifiers. In TCRdb, the PCR reads were re-called with MiXCR into one record per CDR3 protein. The repertoire consists of about 900,000 distinct CDR3 sequences, with about 31% occurring once and the leading ten covering 28%. Looked up from germline, CDR1 is ENHRY and CDR2 is SYGVKD. The CDR3 is 14 amino acids. V lost 4 bases, J lost 0 bases, and 9 bases lay in between.

The J gene is TRBJ1-1, the V gene TRBV10-3; no reliable D call. This sequence was found in a boy younger than two who had a stem cell transplant for SCID, so the T cells may come from the graft donor. The starting material was PBMCs, mostly from graft donor cells, obtained 360 days after TCRalphabeta/CD19-depleted stem cell transplant. The CDR3 DNA follows: TGTGCCATCAGTGCACCCAACCTGAACACTGAAGCTTTCTTT. It codes for CAISAPNLNTEAFF.